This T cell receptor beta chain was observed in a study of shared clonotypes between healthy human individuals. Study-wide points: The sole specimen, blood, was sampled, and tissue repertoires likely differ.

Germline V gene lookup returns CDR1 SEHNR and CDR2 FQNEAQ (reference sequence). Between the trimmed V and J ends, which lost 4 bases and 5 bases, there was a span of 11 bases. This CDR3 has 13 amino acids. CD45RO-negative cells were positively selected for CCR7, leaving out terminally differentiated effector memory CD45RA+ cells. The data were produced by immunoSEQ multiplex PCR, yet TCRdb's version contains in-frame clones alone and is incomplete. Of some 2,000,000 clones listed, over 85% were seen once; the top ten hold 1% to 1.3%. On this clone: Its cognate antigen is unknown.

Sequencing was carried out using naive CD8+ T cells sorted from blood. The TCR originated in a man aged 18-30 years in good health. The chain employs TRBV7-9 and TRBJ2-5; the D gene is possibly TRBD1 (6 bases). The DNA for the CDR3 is TGTGCCAGCAGCTACGGACAGAGCGAGACCCAGTACTTC. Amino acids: CASSYGQSETQYF.